This T cell receptor (beta chain) was sequenced for a study of cytomegalovirus exposure and HLA in healthy donors. Study-wide results and limits: As immune exposure information, only CMV serostatus was available. In a later analysis, HLA-associated beta chains showed higher expansion and lower generation probabilities than comparable chains. Most CMV-associated TCR beta chains were later found to appear HLA-restricted.

J lost 0 bases, V lost 1 base, and 10 bases had no gene match. Germline V CDR1 and CDR2: MGHRA, YSYEKL. The CDR3 runs to 18 residues. This clone showed up just once. The antigen remains undetermined. Vbeta (60) and Jbeta (13) primers were used in the PCR. Generated by immunoSEQ multiplex PCR, the TCRdb table keeps only in-frame clones and is missing some. The sample has about 69,000 clones, around 68% seen once. The rearrangement joins TRBV4-1 to TRBJ1-1; 8 nucleotides line up with TRBD1. Specimen: PBMCs. The origin of this receptor is a woman aged 25 to 39 in good health and CMV-seronegative. In DNA form, the CDR3 reads TGCGCCAGCAGCCAAGCCGCCCGTTGGACAGGGATGAACACTGAAGCTTTCTTT. Its protein product is CASSQAARWTGMNTEAFF.